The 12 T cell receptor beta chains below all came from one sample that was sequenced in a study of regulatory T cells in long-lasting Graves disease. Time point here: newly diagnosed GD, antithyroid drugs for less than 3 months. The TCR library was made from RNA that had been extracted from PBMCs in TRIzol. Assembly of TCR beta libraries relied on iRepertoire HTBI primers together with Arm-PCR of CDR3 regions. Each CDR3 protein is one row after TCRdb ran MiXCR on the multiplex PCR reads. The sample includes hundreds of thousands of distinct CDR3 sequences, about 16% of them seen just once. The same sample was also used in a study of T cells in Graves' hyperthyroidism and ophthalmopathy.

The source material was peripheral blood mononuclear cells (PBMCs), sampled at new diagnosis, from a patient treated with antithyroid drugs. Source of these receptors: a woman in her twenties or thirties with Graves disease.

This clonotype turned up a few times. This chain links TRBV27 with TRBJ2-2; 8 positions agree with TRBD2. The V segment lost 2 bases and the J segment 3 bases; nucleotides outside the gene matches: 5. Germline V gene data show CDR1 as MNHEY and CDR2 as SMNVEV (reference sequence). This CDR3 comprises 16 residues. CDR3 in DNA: TGTGCCAGCAGTTTAGGTGCGGGAGGCCACACCGGGGAGCTGTTTTTT. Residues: CASSLGAGGHTGELFF.

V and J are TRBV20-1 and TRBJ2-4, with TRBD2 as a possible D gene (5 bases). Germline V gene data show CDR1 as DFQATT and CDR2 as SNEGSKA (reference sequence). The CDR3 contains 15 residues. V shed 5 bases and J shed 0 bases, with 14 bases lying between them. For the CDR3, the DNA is TGCAGTGCTTCCGGACTCCCTGTAGCCAAAAACATTCAGTACTTC. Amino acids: CSASGLPVAKNIQYF.

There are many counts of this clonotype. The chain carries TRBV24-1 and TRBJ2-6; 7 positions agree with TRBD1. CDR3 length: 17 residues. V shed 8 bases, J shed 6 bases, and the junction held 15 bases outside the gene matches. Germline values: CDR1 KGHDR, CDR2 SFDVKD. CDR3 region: CATNSGTVGFEANVLTF. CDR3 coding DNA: TGTGCCACCAATTCTGGGACAGTGGGGTTCGAGGCCAACGTCCTGACTTTC.

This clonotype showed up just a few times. CDR3 nucleotides: TGTGCCAGCAGCACCGGGACTAGCGGACAAGAGACCCAGTACTTC. It is translated as CASSTGTSGQETQYF. The J gene is TRBJ2-5, the V gene TRBV6-2 or TRBV6-3; 11 bases map to TRBD2. Per germline, CDR1 MNHEY and CDR2 SVGEGT. Unmatched junction bases numbered 5, after V lost 6 bases and J lost 2 bases. The CDR3 is made up of 15 amino acids.

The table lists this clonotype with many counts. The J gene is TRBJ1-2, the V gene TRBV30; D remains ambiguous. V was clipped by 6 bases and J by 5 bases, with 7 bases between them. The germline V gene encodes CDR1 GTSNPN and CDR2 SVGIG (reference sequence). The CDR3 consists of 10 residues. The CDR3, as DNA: TGTGCCTGCTCAACGTATGGCTACACCTTC. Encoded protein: CACSTYGYTF.

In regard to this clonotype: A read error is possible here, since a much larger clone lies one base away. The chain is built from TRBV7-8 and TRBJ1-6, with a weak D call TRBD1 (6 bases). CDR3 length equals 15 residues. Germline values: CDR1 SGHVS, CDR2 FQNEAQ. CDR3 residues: CASSQRTVFDSPLPF. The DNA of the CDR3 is TGTGCCAGCAGCCAAAGGACAGTTTTCGATTCACCCCTCCCCTTT.

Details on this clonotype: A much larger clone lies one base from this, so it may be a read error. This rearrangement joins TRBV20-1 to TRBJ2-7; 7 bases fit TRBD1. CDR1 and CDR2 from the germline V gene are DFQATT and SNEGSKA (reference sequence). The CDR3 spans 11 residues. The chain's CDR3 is CSVDRVNEQYF. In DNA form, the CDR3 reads TGCAGCGTTGACAGGGTTAATGAGCAGTACTTC.

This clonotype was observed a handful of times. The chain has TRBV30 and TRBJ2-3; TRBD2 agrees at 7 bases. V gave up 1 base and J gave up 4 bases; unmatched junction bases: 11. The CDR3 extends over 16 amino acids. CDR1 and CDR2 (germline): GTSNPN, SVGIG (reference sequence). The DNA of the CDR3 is TGTGCCTGGAGTGGGCGAAAGCGGGAAGAGGCAGATACGCAGTATTTT. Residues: CAWSGRKREEADTQYF.

The CDR3: CASSLPGLRSYNEQFF. CDR3 bases: TGTGCCAGCAGCTTGCCGGGACTGCGCTCCTACAATGAGCAGTTCTTC. The chain recombines TRBV5-6 with TRBJ2-1, with D possibly being TRBD2 (6 bases). Germline V gives CDR1 SGHDT, CDR2 YYEEEE. The CDR3 loop spans 16 amino acids. Trimming took off 1 base at V and 0 bases at J, with 11 bases between the two ends.

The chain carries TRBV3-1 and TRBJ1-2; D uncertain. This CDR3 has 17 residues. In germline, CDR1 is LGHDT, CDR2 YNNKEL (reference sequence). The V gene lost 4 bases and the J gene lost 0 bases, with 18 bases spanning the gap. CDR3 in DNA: TGTGCCAGCAGCCTGTTGGGCCCGGCAGGCGCTAACTATGGCTACACCTTC. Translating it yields CASSLLGPAGANYGYTF.

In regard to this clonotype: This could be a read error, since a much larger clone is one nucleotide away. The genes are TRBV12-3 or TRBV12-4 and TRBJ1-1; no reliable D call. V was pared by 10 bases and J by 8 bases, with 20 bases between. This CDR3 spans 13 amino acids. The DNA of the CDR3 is TGTGCCACCCGCAGCTTTGTTAGTTTCGAAGCTTTCTTT. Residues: CATRSFVSFEAFF.

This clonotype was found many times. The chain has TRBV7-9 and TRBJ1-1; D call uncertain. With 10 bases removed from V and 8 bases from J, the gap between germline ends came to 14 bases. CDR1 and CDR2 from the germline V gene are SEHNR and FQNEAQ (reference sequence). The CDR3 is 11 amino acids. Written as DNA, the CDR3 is TGTGCCACCGAAAGAGGCCTGGAAGCTTTCTTT. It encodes CATERGLEAFF.